The 2 T cell receptor beta chains below come from one sample, sequenced in a study of shared clonotypes between healthy human individuals. Here immunoSEQ multiplex PCR was the method, and the copy in TCRdb shows in-frame clones only, minus some. The sample includes 2,500,000 or so clones, roughly 90% of them seen just once. The sample was naive CD4+ T cells from PBMCs. The sample's subset: CD45RA+ positively selected. Receptors originate from a man aged 18 to 35 in good health. Some clones in this sample may be carry-over from other donors' samples.

The rearrangement uses TRBV9 and TRBJ1-1; D remains ambiguous. CDR1 SGDLS and CDR2 YYNGEE come from the germline V gene. Deletions cut 7 bases from V and 3 bases from J, with 13 bases between. The CDR3 covers 13 residues. CDR3 protein: CASATRRDTEAFF. In DNA, the CDR3 is TGTGCCAGCGCCACTAGGAGGGACACTGAAGCTTTCTTT.

The rearrangement joins TRBV18 to TRBJ1-1; TRBD1 agrees at 9 bases. The CDR3 loop spans 14 amino acids. Germline loops: CDR1 KGHSH, CDR2 LQKENI. Trimming at V came to 3 bases and at J to 8 bases, leaving 7 bases not matched to a gene. The CDR3 DNA reads TGTGCCAGCTCACCTTTCCCTGGGACAGGGGAAGCTTTCTTT. This encodes CASSPFPGTGEAFF.